This record concerns one T cell receptor beta chain sequence. One end of the junction varies from germline; a read error may be responsible. TCRdb re-called the 5' RACE reads through MiXCR, storing one row per CDR3 protein. Among about 180,000 distinct CDR3 sequences listed, roughly 17% were seen once. Germline CDR1 and CDR2: KGHSH and LQKENI. CDR3 length: 13 amino acids. This sample stems from a study of T-cell memory formation after mild COVID-19. The sample taken for sequencing was PBMCs or a T cell subset sorted from them (not recorded which). The source of this sequence is an adult woman who had mild COVID-19 (a few samples of this study predate the infection). Cell type and time point are not known. The chain combines TRBV18 with TRBJ2-1, with TRBD2 identical over 12 bases. CDR3 coding DNA: TGTGCCAGCTCACCACCCGGACTAGCGGGACGACTCTTC. It is translated as CASSPPGLAGRLF.